This TCR beta chain was identified in a study of beta chain features in type 1 diabetes. Reverse transcribing all isolated RNA meant expressed TCRB transcripts were sequenced. The method was immunoSEQ multiplex PCR; TCRdb's version includes in-frame clones alone and lacks a portion of them. The data hold roughly 730,000 clones, with 13% observed a single time. Whole-study findings and limits: TCRB CDR3s were moderately but significantly shorter in Type 1 diabetes patients in all four CD4+ subsets.

V lost 1 base to trimming and J lost 9 bases, with 10 bases between them. There are 12 residues in the CDR3. CDR1 is WSHSY and CDR2 is SAAADI in the germline V gene. Details on this clone: Antigen unknown.

The chain links TRBV10-2 to TRBJ2-7; D gene ambiguous. The origin of this receptor is a man between 18 and 35 years old with type 1 diabetes. The sample consisted of naive CD4+ T cells from blood. The CDR3 coding sequence is TGCGCCAGCAGTGAGTTAGGGTTCGGGCAGTACTTC. It encodes CASSELGFGQYF.